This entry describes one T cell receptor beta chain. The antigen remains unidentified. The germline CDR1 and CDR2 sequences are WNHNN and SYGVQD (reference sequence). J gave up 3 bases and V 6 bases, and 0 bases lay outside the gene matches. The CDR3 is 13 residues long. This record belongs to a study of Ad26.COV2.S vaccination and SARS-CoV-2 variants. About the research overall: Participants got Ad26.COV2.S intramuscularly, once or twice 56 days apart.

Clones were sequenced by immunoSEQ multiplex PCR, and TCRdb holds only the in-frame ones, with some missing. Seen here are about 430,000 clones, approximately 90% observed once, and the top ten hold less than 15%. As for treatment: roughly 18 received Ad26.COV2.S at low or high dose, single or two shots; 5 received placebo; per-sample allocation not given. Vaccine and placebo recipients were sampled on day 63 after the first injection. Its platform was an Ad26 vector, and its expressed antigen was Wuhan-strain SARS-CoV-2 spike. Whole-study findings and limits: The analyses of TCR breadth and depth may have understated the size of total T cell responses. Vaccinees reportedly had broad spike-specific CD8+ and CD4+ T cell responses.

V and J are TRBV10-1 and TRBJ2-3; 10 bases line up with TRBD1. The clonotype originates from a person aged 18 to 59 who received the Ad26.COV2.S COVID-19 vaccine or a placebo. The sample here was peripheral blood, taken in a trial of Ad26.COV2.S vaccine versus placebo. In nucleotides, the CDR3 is TGCGCCAGCAGGGGACAGGGGACAGATACGCAGTATTTT. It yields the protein CASRGQGTDTQYF.